The next 9 T cell receptor beta chains were all read from a single sample in a study of blood T cell repertoires in COVID-19. The assay was immunoSEQ multiplex PCR, and TCRdb's table has in-frame clones only and misses some. The sample includes approximately 89,000 clones, about 80% seen only once; the top ten take 15% to 20%. The source material was peripheral blood. The receptor source for this set is a woman older than 75 with acute or convalescent COVID-19.

The CDR3 loop reads CASSLTGDPFAKLFF. The CDR3 DNA sequence: TGTGCCAGTAGTTTAACAGGGGATCCGTTCGCAAAACTGTTTTTT. The chain has TRBV19 and TRBJ1-4, with 7 bases that match TRBD1. J gave up 10 bases and V 5 bases, and 13 bases lay outside the gene matches. The germline gives CDR1 LNHDA, CDR2 SQIVND (reference sequence). CDR3 length: 15 residues.

The chain combines TRBV6-1 with TRBJ1-5; tentative D call: TRBD1 (5 bases). The germline V and J ends were trimmed by 3 bases and 0 bases, with 9 bases remaining between them. Germline CDR1 and CDR2: MNHNS and SASEGT. CDR3 size: 15 residues. The DNA for the CDR3 is TGTGCCAGCAGTGAGTCAGGGTATAGCAATCAGCCCCAGCATTTT. It codes for CASSESGYSNQPQHF.

The CDR3 spells CASSEGQGGTGFQPQHF. The CDR3 coding sequence is TGTGCCAGCAGTGAAGGCCAAGGGGGGACAGGGTTTCAGCCCCAGCATTTT. This sequence joins TRBV6-1 and TRBJ1-5; 9 bases are shared with TRBD1. CDR1 and CDR2 (germline): MNHNS, SASEGT. The CDR3 length is 17 residues. Losses at the gene ends were 1 base for V and 6 bases for J; bases not matched to a gene: 10.

This CDR3 reads CASSHRGDRASYEQYF. CDR3 nucleotide sequence: TGTGCCAGCAGCCACAGGGGGGACAGGGCTTCCTACGAGCAGTACTTC. The gene calls are TRBV5-8 and TRBJ2-7, with TRBD1 matching over 9 bases. Trimming took 4 bases from V and 1 from J; bases not matched to a gene: 9. The CDR3 is 16 residues long. Germline V gives CDR1 SGHTS, CDR2 YDEGEE.

The J gene is TRBJ1-2, the V gene TRBV5-6; the D is unclear. The V end lost 2 bases, the J end lost 8 bases, and 19 bases lay between the germline ends. CDR1 is SGHDT, CDR2 YYEEEE, per germline. CDR3 length: 15 amino acids. In nucleotides, the CDR3 is TGTGCCAGCAGCTTCACTGGCCTTGGAGAAGAGGGCTACACCTTC. Translation gives CASSFTGLGEEGYTF.

The rearrangement links TRBV29-1 to TRBJ2-3; 12 bases line up with TRBD2. The germline V gene encodes CDR1 SQVTM and CDR2 ANQGSEA. This CDR3 is built from 15 residues. The V gene end was trimmed by 5 bases and the J gene end by 2 bases; junction bases not matched to a gene: 5. The CDR3 DNA follows: TGCAGCGTTCTTGGACTAGCGGGGATCACAGATACGCAGTATTTT. Protein sequence: CSVLGLAGITDTQYF.

The chain couples TRBV29-1 to TRBJ2-3, with D unresolved. The CDR3 length is 13 residues. V gave up 4 bases and J gave up 2 bases, with 10 bases separating them. CDR1 is SQVTM, CDR2 ANQGSEA, per germline. In DNA form, the CDR3 reads TGCAGCGTTGCTCAGCGATCCACAGATACGCAGTATTTT. Its protein product is CSVAQRSTDTQYF.

The rearrangement joins TRBV12-3 or TRBV12-4 to TRBJ1-5, with a tentative D call TRBD1 (5 bases). The CDR3 is 12 amino acids. V was clipped by 6 bases and J by 7 bases, with 10 bases between them. CDR3 DNA sequence: TGTGCCAGCAGGGGAGGACAACAGCCCCAGCATTTT. Encoded protein: CASRGGQQPQHF.

The DNA of the CDR3 is TGCGCCAGCAGCAGGGAATGGGATCAGCCCCAGCATTTT. Residues: CASSREWDQPQHF. The V gene is TRBV10-1, the J gene TRBJ1-5, with D tentatively TRBD1 (5 bases). This CDR3 comprises 13 residues. Trimming cost V 6 bases and J 5 bases, with 11 bases left between them. CDR1 is WNHNN, CDR2 SYGVQD, per germline (reference sequence).